This is a list of T cell receptor beta chains from one sample in a study of cytomegalovirus exposure and HLA in healthy donors. The data were produced by immunoSEQ multiplex PCR, yet TCRdb's version contains in-frame clones alone and is incomplete. The repertoire consists of about 240,000 clones, with around 85% occurring once and the leading ten covering less than 1.5%. The sample was PBMCs. These receptors came from a woman in her thirties in good health and CMV-seropositive. Each CDR3 is given with its conserved first and last residue. Each record gives: V gene, D gene, clone size, J gene, CDR3 protein, CDR3 DNA. The D gene is left open where the match is weak. Some rows mark clone size as missing; the rest say once, few, many or name a class of expanded clone.

TRBV5-1	NA	NA	TRBJ2-7	CASSLAPQGTDYEQYF	TGCGCCAGCAGCTTGGCACCCCAGGGGACGGACTACGAGCAGTACTTC
TRBV28	NA	NA	TRBJ2-7	CASKRGYEQYF	TGTGCCAGCAAGAGGGGGTACGAGCAGTACTTC
TRBV7-9	TRBD2	NA	TRBJ2-3	CASSLSSGRSDTQYF	TGTGCCAGCAGCTTGTCTAGCGGGAGGTCCGATACGCAGTATTTT
TRBV5-4	NA	NA	TRBJ2-7	CASRKRDRRHYEQYF	TGTGCCAGCAGGAAAAGAGACAGGCGCCACTACGAGCAGTACTTC
TRBV7-2	NA	NA	TRBJ2-3	CASSLGVKTSTDTQYF	TGTGCCAGCAGCTTAGGAGTCAAAACTAGCACAGATACGCAGTATTTT
TRBV6-1	TRBD1	NA	TRBJ2-5	CASTKDRGGETQYF	TGTGCCAGCACCAAAGACAGGGGGGGTGAGACCCAGTACTTC
TRBV28	NA	NA	TRBJ1-5	CASNSPGKGQPQHF	TGTGCCAGTAATTCCCCAGGGAAAGGTCAGCCCCAGCATTTT
TRBV6-6	NA	NA	TRBJ1-2	CASSYSTAASF	TGTGCCAGCAGTTACTCGACAGCAGCATCCTTC
TRBV5-4	TRBD1	once	TRBJ2-5	CASSPRTGQETQYF	TGTGCCAGCAGCCCGAGGACAGGGCAAGAGACCCAGTACTTC
TRBV9	TRBD1	NA	TRBJ2-5	CASSVTGTGGQETQYF	TGTGCCAGCAGCGTTACCGGGACAGGGGGTCAAGAGACCCAGTACTTC
TRBV9	TRBD1	once	TRBJ2-2	CASRDAGTGSNTGELFF	TGTGCCAGCAGAGATGCCGGGACAGGGTCGAACACCGGGGAGCTGTTTTTT
TRBV18	NA	NA	TRBJ2-5	CASSTNGLGGETQYF	TGTGCCAGCTCAACCAACGGACTAGGGGGTGAGACCCAGTACTTC
TRBV5-1	TRBD1	NA	TRBJ1-4	CASSLGGQGMEEKLFF	TGCGCCAGCAGCCTGGGGGGACAGGGGATGGAAGAAAAACTGTTTTTT